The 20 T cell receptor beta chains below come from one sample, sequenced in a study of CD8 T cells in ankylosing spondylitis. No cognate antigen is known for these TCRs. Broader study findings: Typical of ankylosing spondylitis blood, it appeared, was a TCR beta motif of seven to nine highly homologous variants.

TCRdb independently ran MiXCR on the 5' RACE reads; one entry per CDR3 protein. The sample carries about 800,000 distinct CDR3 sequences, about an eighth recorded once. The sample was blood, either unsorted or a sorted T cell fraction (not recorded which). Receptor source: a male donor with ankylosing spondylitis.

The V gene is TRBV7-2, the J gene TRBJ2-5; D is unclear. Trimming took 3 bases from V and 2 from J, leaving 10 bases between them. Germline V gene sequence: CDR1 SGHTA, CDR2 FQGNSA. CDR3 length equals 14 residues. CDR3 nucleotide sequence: TGTGCCAGCAGCTTTAAATCGAGGCAAGAGACCCAGTACTTC. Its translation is CASSFKSRQETQYF.

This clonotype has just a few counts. CDR3 nucleotides: TGTGCCAGCAGCCGGACAGGGGGCTTAAACATTCAGTACTTC. Translating gives CASSRTGGLNIQYF. V usage is TRBV7-2 and J usage is TRBJ2-4; 11 bases align to TRBD1. Germline V gene data show CDR1 as SGHTA and CDR2 as FQGNSA. There are 14 residues in the CDR3. The J segment lost 6 bases and the V segment lost 5 bases, leaving 3 bases of the junction unmatched.

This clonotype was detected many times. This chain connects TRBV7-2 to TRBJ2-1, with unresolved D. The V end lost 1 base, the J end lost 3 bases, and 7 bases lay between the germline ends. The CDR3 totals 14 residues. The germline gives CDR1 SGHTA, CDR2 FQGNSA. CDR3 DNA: TGTGCCAGCAGCTTAGAGTACCGCTACAATGAGCAGTTCTTC. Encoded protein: CASSLEYRYNEQFF.

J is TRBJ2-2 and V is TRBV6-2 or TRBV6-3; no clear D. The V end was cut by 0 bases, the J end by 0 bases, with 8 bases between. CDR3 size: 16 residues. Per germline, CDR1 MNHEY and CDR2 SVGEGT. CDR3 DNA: TGTGCCAGCAGTTACTCGCAGTACGCGAACACCGGGGAGCTGTTTTTT. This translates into CASSYSQYANTGELFF.

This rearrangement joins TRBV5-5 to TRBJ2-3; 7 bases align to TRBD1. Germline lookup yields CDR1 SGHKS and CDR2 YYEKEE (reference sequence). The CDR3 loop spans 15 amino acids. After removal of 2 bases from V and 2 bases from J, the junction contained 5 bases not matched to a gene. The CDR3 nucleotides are TGTGCCAGCAGCTTATGGACAGGCGACACAGATACGCAGTATTTT. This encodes CASSLWTGDTDTQYF. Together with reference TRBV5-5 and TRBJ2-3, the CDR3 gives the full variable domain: DAGVTQSPTHLIKTRGQQVTLRCSPISGHKSVSWYQQVLGQGPQFIFQYYEKEERGRGNFPDRFSARQFPNYSSELNVNALLLGDSALYLCASSLWTGDTDTQYFGPGTRLTVL.

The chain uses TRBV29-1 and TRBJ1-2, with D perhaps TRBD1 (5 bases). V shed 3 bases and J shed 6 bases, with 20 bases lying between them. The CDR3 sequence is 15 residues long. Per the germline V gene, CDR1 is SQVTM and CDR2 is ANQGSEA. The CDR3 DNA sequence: TGCAGCGTTGACCAGGTTTGGGCCCGGGGGAATGGCTACACCTTC. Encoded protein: CSVDQVWARGNGYTF.

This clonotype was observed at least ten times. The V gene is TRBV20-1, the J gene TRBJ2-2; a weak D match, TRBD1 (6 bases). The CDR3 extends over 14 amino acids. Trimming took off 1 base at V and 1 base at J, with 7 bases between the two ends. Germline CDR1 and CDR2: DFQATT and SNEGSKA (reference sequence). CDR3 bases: TGCAGTGCTAGAGGGGGACAGAACACCGGGGAGCTGTTTTTT. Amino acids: CSARGGQNTGELFF.

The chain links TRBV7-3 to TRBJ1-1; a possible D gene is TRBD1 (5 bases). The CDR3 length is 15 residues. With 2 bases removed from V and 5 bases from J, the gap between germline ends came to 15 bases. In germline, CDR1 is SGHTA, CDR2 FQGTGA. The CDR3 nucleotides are TGTGCCAGCAGCTTATCCGGCCAGGGAAAAACTGAAGCTTTCTTT. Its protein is CASSLSGQGKTEAFF.

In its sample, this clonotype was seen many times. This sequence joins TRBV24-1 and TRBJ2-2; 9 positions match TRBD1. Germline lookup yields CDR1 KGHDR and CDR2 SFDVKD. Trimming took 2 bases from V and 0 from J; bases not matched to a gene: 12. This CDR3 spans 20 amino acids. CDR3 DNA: TGTGCCACCAGTGATTGGACCGGGACAGGGCAATTTTCGAACACCGGGGAGCTGTTTTTT. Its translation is CATSDWTGTGQFSNTGELFF.

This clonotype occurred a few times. CDR3 sequence: CASSLVGGANTGELFF. CDR3 nucleotides: TGCGCCAGCAGCTTGGTAGGGGGCGCGAACACCGGGGAGCTGTTTTTT. The V and J genes are TRBV5-1 and TRBJ2-2; 7 bases map to TRBD1. Germline values: CDR1 SGHRS, CDR2 YFSETQ. Trimming cost V 0 bases and J 0 bases; bases outside gene matches: 2. CDR3 length: 16 residues.

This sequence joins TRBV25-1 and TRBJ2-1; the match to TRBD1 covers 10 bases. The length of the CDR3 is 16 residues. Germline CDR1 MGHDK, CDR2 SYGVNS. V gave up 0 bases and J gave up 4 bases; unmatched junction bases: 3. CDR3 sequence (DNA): TGTGCCAGCAGTGAATACGGACAGGGGGTATACAATGAGCAGTTCTTC. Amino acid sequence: CASSEYGQGVYNEQFF.

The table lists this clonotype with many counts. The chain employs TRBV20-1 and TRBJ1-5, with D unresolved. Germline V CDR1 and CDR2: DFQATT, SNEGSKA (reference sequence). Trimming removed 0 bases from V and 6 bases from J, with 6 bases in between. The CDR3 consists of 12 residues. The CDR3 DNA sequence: TGCAGTGCTAGAGATTATGGTCAGCCCCAGCATTTT. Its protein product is CSARDYGQPQHF.

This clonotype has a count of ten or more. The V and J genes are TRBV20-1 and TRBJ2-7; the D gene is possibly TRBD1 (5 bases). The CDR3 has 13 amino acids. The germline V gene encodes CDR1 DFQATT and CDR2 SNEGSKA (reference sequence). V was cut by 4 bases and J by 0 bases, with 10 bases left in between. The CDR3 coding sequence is TGCAGTGCTAACCCAGGGTACTCCTACGAGCAGTACTTC. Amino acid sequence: CSANPGYSYEQYF.

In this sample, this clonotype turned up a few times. CDR3 sequence reads: CASSPRVGYGYTF. The CDR3 coding sequence is TGTGCCAGCAGCCCCAGAGTGGGGTATGGCTACACCTTC. The gene calls are TRBV9 and TRBJ1-2; D uncertain. CDR1 is SGDLS, CDR2 YYNGEE, per germline. The CDR3 loop spans 13 amino acids. Trimming shortened V by 4 bases and J by 5 bases, and 12 bases separated the two germline ends.

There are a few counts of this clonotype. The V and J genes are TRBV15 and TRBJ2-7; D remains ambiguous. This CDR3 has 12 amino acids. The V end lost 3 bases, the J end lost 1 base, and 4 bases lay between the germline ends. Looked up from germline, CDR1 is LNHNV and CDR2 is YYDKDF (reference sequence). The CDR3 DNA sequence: TGTGCCACCAGCAGGATGTCCTACGAGCAGTACTTC. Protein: CATSRMSYEQYF.

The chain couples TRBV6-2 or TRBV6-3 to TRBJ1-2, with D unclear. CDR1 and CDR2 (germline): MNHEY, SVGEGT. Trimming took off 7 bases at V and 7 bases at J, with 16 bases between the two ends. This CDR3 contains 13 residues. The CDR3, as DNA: TGTGCCAGCACGCACGATTCCCTCTTTGGCTACACCTTC. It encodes CASTHDSLFGYTF.

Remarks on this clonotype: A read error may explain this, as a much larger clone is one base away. The DNA of the CDR3 is TGTGCCATCAGTGAGGGGGGAGAGACCCAGTGCTTC. Protein sequence: CAISEGGETQCF. The rearrangement joins TRBV10-3 to TRBJ2-5, with D perhaps TRBD1 or TRBD2 (5 bases each). CDR3 size: 12 residues. The V gene's germline CDR1 is ENHRY and CDR2 SYGVKD.

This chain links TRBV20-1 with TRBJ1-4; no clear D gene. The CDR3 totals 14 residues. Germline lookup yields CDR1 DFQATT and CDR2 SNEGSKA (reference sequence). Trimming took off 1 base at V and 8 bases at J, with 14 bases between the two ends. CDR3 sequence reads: CSARVRSGKEKLFF. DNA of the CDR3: TGCAGTGCTAGAGTGCGAAGTGGAAAGGAAAAACTGTTTTTT.

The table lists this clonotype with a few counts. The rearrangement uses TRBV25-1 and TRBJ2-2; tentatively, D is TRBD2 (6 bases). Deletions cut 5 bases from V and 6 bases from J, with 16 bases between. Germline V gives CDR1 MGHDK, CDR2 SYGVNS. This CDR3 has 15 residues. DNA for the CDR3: TGTGCCAGCAGTCGGGAGCTTCATGGGGCCGGGGAGCTGTTTTTT. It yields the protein CASSRELHGAGELFF. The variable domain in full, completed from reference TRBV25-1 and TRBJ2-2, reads EADIYQTPRYLVIGTGKKITLECSQTMGHDKMYWYQQDPGMELHLIHYSYGVNSTEKGDLSSESTVSRIRTEHFPLTLESARPSHTSQYLCASSRELHGAGELFFGEGSRLTVL.

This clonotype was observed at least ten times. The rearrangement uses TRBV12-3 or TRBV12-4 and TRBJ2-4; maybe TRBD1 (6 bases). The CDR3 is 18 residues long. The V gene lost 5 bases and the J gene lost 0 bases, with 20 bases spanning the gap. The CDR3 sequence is CASSRGGLPWLAKNIQYF. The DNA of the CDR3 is TGTGCCAGCAGTCGAGGGGGTCTCCCGTGGCTAGCCAAAAACATTCAGTACTTC.